This TCR beta chain was retrieved from a study of blood T cell repertoires in COVID-19. V lost 3 bases, J lost 0 bases, and 0 bases stayed unmatched. Germline V gives CDR1 PRHDT, CDR2 FYEKMQ (reference sequence). This CDR3 is built from 15 residues. Original data processing: Reference gene primer amplification yielded estimated nucleated cell counts. The protocol was immunoSEQ multiplex PCR, while the TCRdb copy is restricted to in-frame clones and leaves out a portion. V, J and clone size derive from that table, while D and trimming were established from the DNA sequence. The sample comprises 250,000 to 350,000 clones, about 89% of which are singletons, and around 0.84% rests with the top ten.

The receptor was isolated from a young man with acute or convalescent COVID-19. This chain links TRBV13 with TRBJ2-1, with 9 bases matching TRBD1. The sequencing sample was made of peripheral blood. In nucleotides, the CDR3 is TGTGCCAGCAGCTTGGGACAGGGCTCCTACAATGAGCAGTTCTTC. Amino acids: CASSLGQGSYNEQFF. Combining the CDR3 with reference TRBV13 and TRBJ2-1 gives the whole variable domain AAGVIQSPRHLIKEKRETATLKCYPIPRHDTVYWYQQGPGQDPQFLISFYEKMQSDKGSIPDRFSAQQFSDYHSELNMSSLELGDSALYFCASSLGQGSYNEQFFGPGTRLTVL.